This T cell receptor beta chain was retrieved from a study of blood T cell repertoires in COVID-19. Overall study context: The samples span acute and convalescent COVID-19 from the United States, Italy and Spain. Sources were T cells, B-cell-depleted T cells, or PBMCs; the material itself was cDNA or gDNA.

The CDR3 contains 14 residues. Germline V gene data show CDR1 as SNHLY and CDR2 as FYNNEI. The V gene lost 4 bases and the J gene lost 0 bases, with 7 bases spanning the gap. Assay: immunoSEQ multiplex PCR; the TCRdb copy retains only in-frame clones and omits some. The table lists roughly 250,000 clones, roughly 84% of them singletons. Sequenced: peripheral blood. This sequence originates from a human donor in a cohort sampled during active COVID-19. The gene calls are TRBV2 and TRBJ1-3; D is unresolved. DNA of the CDR3: TGTGCCAGCAGTGTCCCAGGCTCTGGAAACACCATATATTTT. As protein: CASSVPGSGNTIYF.